The 29 T cell receptor beta chains below all came from one sample that was sequenced in a study of Ad26.COV2.S vaccination and SARS-CoV-2 variants. Clones were sequenced by immunoSEQ multiplex PCR, and TCRdb holds only the in-frame ones, with some missing. Of 300,000 to 400,000 clones listed, around 90% were seen once; the top ten hold 3% to 5%. The specimen comprised peripheral blood, sampled after recovery from COVID-19. These receptors were obtained from a human donor who had recovered from COVID-19.

J is TRBJ1-4 and V is TRBV11-2; D remains ambiguous. Between the trimmed V and J ends, which lost 3 bases and 5 bases, there was a span of 13 bases. Germline CDR1 is SGHAT and CDR2 is FQNNGV. The CDR3 sequence is 15 residues long. The CDR3 protein is CASSLGRTGNEKLFF. The CDR3 nucleotides are TGTGCCAGCAGCTTGGGAAGGACGGGAAATGAAAAACTGTTTTTT.

The rearrangement joins TRBV19 to TRBJ2-1; 8 bases map to TRBD2. Germline values: CDR1 LNHDA, CDR2 SQIVND (reference sequence). V dropped 7 bases and J dropped 7; count of bases not matched to a gene: 12. The CDR3 totals 15 residues. CDR3: CASTKGLAGDNEQFF. CDR3 sequence (DNA): TGTGCCAGTACTAAGGGCCTAGCGGGCGATAATGAGCAGTTCTTC.

The V gene is TRBV12-5, the J gene TRBJ2-7; D ambiguous. Per germline, CDR1 LGHNT and CDR2 FRNRAP. This CDR3 contains 14 residues. V shed 6 bases and J shed 2 bases, with 14 bases lying between them. The CDR3 region has the DNA TGTGCTAGTGGGTTTCACTTGGGCCCCTACGAGCAGTACTTC. Encoded protein: CASGFHLGPYEQYF.

The rearrangement uses TRBV10-3 and TRBJ2-4; perhaps D is TRBD1 or TRBD2 (6 bases each). This CDR3 has 17 residues. Trimming shortened V by 4 bases and J by 6 bases, and 22 bases separated the two germline ends. Germline CDR1 is ENHRY and CDR2 is SYGVKD. CDR3 in amino acids: CAISVLPGGTSRNIQYF. The CDR3 nucleotides read TGTGCCATCAGTGTCCTCCCCGGCGGGACATCACGAAACATTCAGTACTTC.

The chain is built from TRBV5-1 and TRBJ2-2, with 7 bases matching TRBD2. Per germline, CDR1 SGHRS and CDR2 YFSETQ. The junction had 14 bases not matched to a gene; V was cut back by 4 bases and J by 5 bases. This CDR3 spans 17 amino acids. The CDR3 loop reads CASSPRTGGVHTGELFF. The DNA for the CDR3 is TGCGCCAGCAGCCCGCGGACTGGGGGGGTCCATACCGGGGAGCTGTTTTTT.

This chain joins TRBV6-2 or TRBV6-3 and TRBJ2-1; TRBD2 agrees at 8 bases. CDR1 and CDR2 from the germline V gene are MNHEY and SVGEGT. V dropped 4 bases and J dropped 8; count of bases not matched to a gene: 10. The CDR3 has 15 amino acids. The CDR3 region has the DNA TGTGCCAGCAGTTGGGGGACTAGTCTCCTGGATGAGCAGTTCTTC. Its protein product is CASSWGTSLLDEQFF.

The chain couples TRBV10-2 to TRBJ1-1; D possibly corresponds to TRBD1 (5 bases). This CDR3 region has 13 residues. The V end was cut by 3 bases, the J end by 0 bases, with 5 bases between. Germline CDR1 WSHSY, CDR2 SAAADI. This CDR3 reads CASSDRVNTEAFF. CDR3 bases: TGCGCCAGCAGTGACAGGGTGAACACTGAAGCTTTCTTT.

The chain carries TRBV4-2 and TRBJ2-5; D unclear. V lost 1 base and J lost 5, with 14 bases in between. Germline V gives CDR1 LGHNA, CDR2 YNFKEQ. The CDR3 totals 15 residues. CDR3 region: CASSQGEGPRETQYF. CDR3 DNA: TGTGCCAGCAGCCAAGGGGAAGGCCCTAGGGAGACCCAGTACTTC.

The chain combines TRBV2 with TRBJ2-2; the D gene is possibly TRBD1 (6 bases). Germline V gives CDR1 SNHLY, CDR2 FYNNEI. The CDR3 covers 13 residues. Deletions cut 7 bases from V and 1 base from J, with 7 bases between. The CDR3 sequence: CASKQGNTGELFF. The CDR3, as DNA: TGTGCCAGCAAACAGGGGAACACCGGGGAGCTGTTTTTT.

The genes are TRBV7-8 and TRBJ1-6; D is uncertain. V was pared by 2 bases and J by 4 bases, with 9 bases between. This CDR3 comprises 15 residues. From germline, CDR1 is SGHVS and CDR2 FQNEAQ. CDR3 sequence reads: CASSLMTVYNSPLHF. CDR3 DNA: TGTGCCAGCAGCTTAATGACGGTTTATAATTCACCCCTCCACTTT.

The CDR3 nucleotides read TGCGCCAGCAGCTTTACATTAGCGGGGGGCTTCTACAATGAGCAGTTCTTC. It translates to CASSFTLAGGFYNEQFF. The chain carries TRBV5-1 and TRBJ2-1, with 10 bases that match TRBD2. CDR3 length: 17 amino acids. J was trimmed by 3 bases and V by 2 bases; bases with no gene match: 8. The germline V gene encodes CDR1 SGHRS and CDR2 YFSETQ.

This chain connects TRBV7-8 to TRBJ2-7; 7 positions agree with TRBD1. The length of the CDR3 is 15 residues. V was pared by 3 bases and J by 2 bases, with 7 bases of the junction left unmatched. Looked up from germline, CDR1 is SGHVS and CDR2 is FQNEAQ. Here the CDR3 DNA reads TGTGCCAGCAGCTTCCCGGACAGGATAGCCTACGAGCAGTACTTC. Amino acids: CASSFPDRIAYEQYF.

The V gene is TRBV29-1, the J gene TRBJ1-1; tentatively, D is TRBD1 (5 bases). Germline CDR1 SQVTM, CDR2 ANQGSEA. V was clipped by 6 bases and J by 0 bases, with 11 bases between them. The CDR3 loop spans 13 amino acids. For the CDR3, the DNA is TGCAGCGTGATGGAGGGGCTGAACACTGAAGCTTTCTTT. This codes for CSVMEGLNTEAFF.

J is TRBJ1-1 and V is TRBV19; no reliable D call. V dropped 4 bases and J dropped 1 base, with 16 bases sitting between them. The CDR3 runs to 16 residues. Germline V lookup: CDR1 LNHDA, CDR2 SQIVND (reference sequence). The CDR3: CASSNLPGRANTEAFF. The CDR3 DNA reads as TGTGCCAGTAGTAACCTACCCGGACGGGCGAACACTGAAGCTTTCTTT.

The rearrangement uses TRBV12-5 and TRBJ1-6, with D possibly being TRBD1 (6 bases). This CDR3 has 17 amino acids. Germline CDR1 and CDR2: LGHNT and FRNRAP. V gave up 3 bases and J gave up 3 bases, with 15 bases separating them. The CDR3 DNA reads TGTGCTAGTGGTTTTTCATCCGGGACATTCTATAATTCACCCCTCCACTTT. This codes for CASGFSSGTFYNSPLHF. The full variable domain, completed using reference TRBV12-5 and TRBJ1-6, is DARVTQTPRHKVTEMGQEVTMRCQPILGHNTVFWYRQTMMQGLELLAYFRNRAPLDDSGMPKDRFSAEMPDATLATLKIQPSEPRDSAVYFCASGFSSGTFYNSPLHFGNGTRLTVT.

This chain joins TRBV2 and TRBJ1-1; no definite D call. With 10 bases removed from V and 0 bases from J, the gap between germline ends came to 12 bases. The germline gives CDR1 SNHLY, CDR2 FYNNEI. CDR3 length equals 13 residues. In DNA form, the CDR3 reads TGTGCCACCCAAAACGGGATGAACACTGAAGCTTTCTTT. It encodes CATQNGMNTEAFF.

Comment on this clone: In the same sample, other DNA sequences code for this CDR3. The gene calls are TRBV5-4 and TRBJ2-7; D might be TRBD2 (5 bases). CDR1 is SGHNT, CDR2 YYREEE, per germline (reference sequence). The CDR3 length is 14 residues. The V gene lost 4 bases and the J gene lost 3 bases, with 14 bases spanning the gap. The DNA for the CDR3 is TGTGCCAGCAGCCCTGGACGGGGTGGCTACGAGCAGTACTTC. Protein product: CASSPGRGGYEQYF.

V gene TRBV11-2 combines with J gene TRBJ2-7; 13 bases map to TRBD2. The trim removed 8 bases at V and 3 bases at J, leaving 10 bases unmatched. The CDR3 has 16 residues. The germline CDR1 and CDR2 sequences are SGHAT and FQNNGV. CDR3: CASGRTSGGPGYEQYF. CDR3 sequence (DNA): TGTGCCAGCGGCCGGACTAGCGGGGGCCCAGGCTACGAGCAGTACTTC.

The chain employs TRBV5-8 and TRBJ2-5, with TRBD1 identical over 9 bases. Germline CDR1 SGHTS, CDR2 YDEGEE. V trimming: 3 bases; J trimming: 4 bases; junction bases outside the gene matches: 7. The CDR3 totals 15 residues. CDR3 amino acids: CASSSWTGEGETQYF. Written as DNA, the CDR3 is TGTGCCAGCAGCTCTTGGACAGGGGAGGGAGAGACCCAGTACTTC.

V and J are TRBV7-3 and TRBJ2-3; 11 nucleotides align to TRBD2. The CDR3 totals 15 residues. The germline gives CDR1 SGHTA, CDR2 FQGTGA. The trim removed 6 bases at V and 4 bases at J, leaving 6 bases unmatched. In DNA form, the CDR3 reads TGTGCCAGCAGTCGTAGACTAGCGGGGCCAGATACGCAGTATTTT. This encodes CASSRRLAGPDTQYF.

This clone was detected only a few times. V and J are TRBV19 and TRBJ1-5, with D hard to call. Trimming stripped 0 bases from V and 4 bases from J, with 7 bases between. The CDR3 covers 14 residues. Germline V CDR1 and CDR2: LNHDA, SQIVND (reference sequence). The DNA for the CDR3 is TGTGCCAGTAGTATAGAGGGTGTTAATCAGCCCCAGCATTTT. Translation: CASSIEGVNQPQHF.

Here the CDR3 DNA reads TGTGCCCCAAGACCTCAGGGTCAAGAGACCCAGTACTTC. It encodes CAPRPQGQETQYF. V and J are TRBV19 and TRBJ2-5; a possible D gene is TRBD1 (5 bases). The CDR3 consists of 13 residues. V was pared by 11 bases and J by 2 bases, with 15 bases between. CDR1 and CDR2 (germline): LNHDA, SQIVND (reference sequence).

V and J are TRBV28 and TRBJ1-2; D might be TRBD1 (5 bases). Germline V gene data show CDR1 as MDHEN and CDR2 as SYDVKM. Trimming cost V 8 bases and J 6 bases, with 19 bases left between them. This CDR3 contains 14 residues. The CDR3 sequence: CASGSGTVGDGYTF. CDR3 nucleotides: TGTGCCAGCGGCTCCGGGACGGTGGGGGATGGCTACACCTTC.

This sequence joins TRBV7-3 and TRBJ1-1; maybe TRBD1 (5 bases). Trimming cost V 6 bases and J 1 base, with 9 bases left between them. CDR3 length equals 13 residues. CDR1 and CDR2 from the germline V gene are SGHTA and FQGTGA. The CDR3 DNA reads as TGTGCCAGCAGTTCAGGACAGAACACTGAAGCTTTCTTT. Translation: CASSSGQNTEAFF.

The chain has TRBV30 and TRBJ1-1; D unresolved. CDR3 length: 14 residues. Germline V CDR1 and CDR2: GTSNPN, SVGIG (reference sequence). V dropped 7 bases and J dropped 1 base, with 16 bases sitting between them. CDR3 sequence (DNA): TGTGCCTCCTCTCCCCGTCGTTCGAACACTGAAGCTTTCTTT. Encoded protein: CASSPRRSNTEAFF.

The chain has TRBV27 and TRBJ1-6; D not resolved. Per germline, CDR1 MNHEY and CDR2 SMNVEV (reference sequence). The length of the CDR3 is 14 residues. V lost 2 bases, J lost 10 bases, and 12 bases lay in between. CDR3: CASSLGGIRSPLHF. CDR3 nucleotides: TGTGCCAGCAGTTTAGGTGGGATTAGGTCACCCCTCCACTTT.

This chain joins TRBV5-1 and TRBJ2-7; D is perhaps TRBD1 (6 bases). The CDR3 is 15 residues long. CDR1 is SGHRS and CDR2 is YFSETQ in the germline V gene. Trimming removed 5 bases from V and 2 bases from J, with 17 bases in between. The CDR3 DNA sequence: TGCGCCAGCAGGGGAGCGCCACAGGGAACCTACGAGCAGTACTTC. Residues: CASRGAPQGTYEQYF.

This clone was detected a few times. The chain recombines TRBV7-9 with TRBJ2-5; maybe TRBD1 (5 bases). Germline CDR1 reads SEHNR; CDR2 reads FQNEAQ (reference sequence). The CDR3 contains 13 residues. The V and J ends lost 5 bases and 1 base respectively, with 8 bases between them. The CDR3 spells CASSRTPQETQYF. The CDR3 nucleotides are TGTGCCAGCAGCCGGACACCCCAAGAGACCCAGTACTTC. Variable domain in full (rest from reference TRBV7-9 and TRBJ2-5): DTGVSQNPRHKITKRGQNVTFRCDPISEHNRLYWYRQTLGQGPEFLTYFQNEAQLEKSRLLSDRFSAERPKGSFSTLEIQRTEQGDSAMYLCASSRTPQETQYFGPGTRLLVL.

The gene calls are TRBV5-1 and TRBJ1-1; weak D call: TRBD1 (6 bases). Germline CDR1 and CDR2: SGHRS and YFSETQ. The CDR3 runs to 16 residues. V lost 4 bases and J 0 bases, leaving 16 bases between the germline ends. This chain's CDR3 is CASSAYRQDLNTEAFF. CDR3 DNA: TGCGCCAGCAGCGCGTACCGACAGGACTTGAACACTGAAGCTTTCTTT.